This TCR beta chain was identified in a study of T cell changes during pregnancy in multiple sclerosis. This clone was observed a handful of times. Assay: immunoSEQ multiplex PCR; the TCRdb copy retains only in-frame clones and omits some. The repertoire holds 29,000 or so clones, with about 92% as singletons. The input for sequencing was CD4+ T cells from peripheral blood mononuclear cells, taken in the first trimester of pregnancy. The TCR comes from a female donor with multiple sclerosis, enrolled in a pregnancy study.

CDR3: CAWSKGDSRDSPLHF. The CDR3 DNA follows: TGTGCCTGGAGTAAAGGGGACAGTAGGGATTCACCCCTCCACTTT. The chain couples TRBV30 to TRBJ1-6, with 7 bases matching TRBD1. The CDR3 extends over 15 amino acids. Germline values: CDR1 GTSNPN, CDR2 SVGIG (reference sequence). Germline trimming cut 2 bases from V and 8 bases from J; bases unmatched to any gene: 9.